Here is one TCR beta chain with its context. This sample is part of a study of preoperative IRX-2 immunotherapy in early breast cancer. Method: immunoSEQ multiplex PCR; TCRdb's copy keeps in-frame clones and lacks some. The sample carries approximately 96,000 clones, 86% recorded once. Germline CDR1 GTSNPN, CDR2 SVGIG (reference sequence). This CDR3 has 13 residues. V dropped 3 bases and J dropped 4 bases, with 12 bases sitting between them. Stated treatment: preoperative locoregional IRX-2 cytokine immunotherapy. Samples came from a phase Ib trial of preoperative locoregional IRX-2 cytokine immunotherapy.

The receptor was isolated from a human donor with breast cancer. Here the sequenced sample was tumor tissue, taken after IRX-2 immunotherapy. This rearrangement joins TRBV30 to TRBJ1-1; D is uncertain. Here the CDR3 DNA reads TGTGCCTGGAGGGACGGCCGGACCACTGAAGCTTTCTTT. Its translation: CAWRDGRTTEAFF.